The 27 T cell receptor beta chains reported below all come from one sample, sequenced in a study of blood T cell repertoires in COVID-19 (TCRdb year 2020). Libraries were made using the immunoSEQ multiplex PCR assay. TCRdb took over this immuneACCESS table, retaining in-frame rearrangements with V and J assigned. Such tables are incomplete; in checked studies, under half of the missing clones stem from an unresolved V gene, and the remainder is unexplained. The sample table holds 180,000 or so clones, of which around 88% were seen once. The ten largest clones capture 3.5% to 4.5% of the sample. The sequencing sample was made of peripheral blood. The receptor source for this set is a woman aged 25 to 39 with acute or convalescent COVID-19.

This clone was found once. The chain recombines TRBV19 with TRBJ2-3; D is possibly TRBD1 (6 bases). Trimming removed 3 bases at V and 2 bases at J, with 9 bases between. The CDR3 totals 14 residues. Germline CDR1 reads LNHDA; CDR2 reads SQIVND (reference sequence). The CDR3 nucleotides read TGTGCCAGTAGTATCTACAGGGACACAGATACGCAGTATTTT. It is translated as CASSIYRDTDTQYF. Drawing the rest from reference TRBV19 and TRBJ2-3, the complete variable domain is DGGITQSPKYLFRKEGQNVTLSCEQNLNHDAMYWYRQDPGQGLRLIYYSQIVNDFQKGDIAEGYSVSREKKESFPLTVTSAQKNPTAFYLCASSIYRDTDTQYFGPGTRLTVL.

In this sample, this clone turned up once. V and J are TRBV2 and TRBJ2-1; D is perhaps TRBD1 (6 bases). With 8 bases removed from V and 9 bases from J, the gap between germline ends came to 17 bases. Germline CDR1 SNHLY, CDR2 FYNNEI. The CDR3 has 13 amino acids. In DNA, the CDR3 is TGTGCCAGCCGGGACAATGTCTTGGGTGAGCAGTTCTTC. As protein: CASRDNVLGEQFF.

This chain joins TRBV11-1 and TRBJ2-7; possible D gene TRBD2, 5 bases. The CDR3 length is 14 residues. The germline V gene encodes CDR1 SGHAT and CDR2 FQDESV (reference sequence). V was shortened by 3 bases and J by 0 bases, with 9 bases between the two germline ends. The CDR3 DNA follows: TGTGCCAGCAGCTTGGAGGCGTTCTCCTACGAGCAGTACTTC. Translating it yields CASSLEAFSYEQYF.

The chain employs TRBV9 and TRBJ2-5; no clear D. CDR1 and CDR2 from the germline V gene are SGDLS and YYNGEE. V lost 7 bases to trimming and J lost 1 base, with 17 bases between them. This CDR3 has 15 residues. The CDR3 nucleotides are TGTGCCAGCGGAACCTTCTGGGCCCCCCAAGAGACCCAGTACTTC. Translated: CASGTFWAPQETQYF.

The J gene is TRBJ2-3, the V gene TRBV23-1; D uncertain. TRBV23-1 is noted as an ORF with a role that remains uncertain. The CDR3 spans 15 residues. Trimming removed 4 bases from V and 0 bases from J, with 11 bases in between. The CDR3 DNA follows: TGCGCCAGCAGTCGCGAGAAAAAGAGCACAGATACGCAGTATTTT. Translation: CASSREKKSTDTQYF.

The CDR3 DNA is TGTGCCTGGAGTGTTTCGGATACGCAGTATTTT. Translation: CAWSVSDTQYF. V usage is TRBV30 and J usage is TRBJ2-3; no reliable D call. Germline CDR1 GTSNPN, CDR2 SVGIG (reference sequence). The CDR3 runs to 11 residues. The V end lost 0 bases, the J end lost 6 bases, and 4 bases lay between the germline ends.

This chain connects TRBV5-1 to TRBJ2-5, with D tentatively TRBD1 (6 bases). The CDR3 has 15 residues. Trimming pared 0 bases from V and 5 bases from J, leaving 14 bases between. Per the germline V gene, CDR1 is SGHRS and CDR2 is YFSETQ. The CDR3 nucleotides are TGCGCCAGCAGCTTGGAAGTAGTGGGGGCGGAGACCCAGTACTTC. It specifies CASSLEVVGAETQYF. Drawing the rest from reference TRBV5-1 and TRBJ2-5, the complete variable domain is KAGVTQTPRYLIKTRGQQVTLSCSPISGHRSVSWYQQTPGQGLQFLFEYFSETQRNKGNFPGRFSGRQFSNSRSEMNVSTLELGDSALYLCASSLEVVGAETQYFGPGTRLLVL.

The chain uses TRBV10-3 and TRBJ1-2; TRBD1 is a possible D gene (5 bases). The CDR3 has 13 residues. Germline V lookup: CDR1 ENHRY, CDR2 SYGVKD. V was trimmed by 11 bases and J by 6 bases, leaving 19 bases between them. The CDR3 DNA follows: TGTGCCTCGGCGGGACCCGCCCAGGATGGCTACACCTTC. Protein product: CASAGPAQDGYTF.

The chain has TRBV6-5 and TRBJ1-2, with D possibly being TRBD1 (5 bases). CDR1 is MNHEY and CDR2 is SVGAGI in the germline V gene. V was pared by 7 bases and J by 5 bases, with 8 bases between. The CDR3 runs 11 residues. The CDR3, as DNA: TGTGCCAGCACCGGGGGGTATGGCTACACCTTC. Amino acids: CASTGGYGYTF.

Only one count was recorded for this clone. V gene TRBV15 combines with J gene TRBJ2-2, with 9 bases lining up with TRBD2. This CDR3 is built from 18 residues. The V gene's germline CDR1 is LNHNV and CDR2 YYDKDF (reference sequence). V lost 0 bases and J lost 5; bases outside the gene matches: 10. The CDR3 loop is CATSRDPSGRPLTGELFF. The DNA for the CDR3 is TGTGCCACCAGCAGAGATCCCAGCGGGAGGCCTTTAACCGGGGAGCTGTTTTTT.

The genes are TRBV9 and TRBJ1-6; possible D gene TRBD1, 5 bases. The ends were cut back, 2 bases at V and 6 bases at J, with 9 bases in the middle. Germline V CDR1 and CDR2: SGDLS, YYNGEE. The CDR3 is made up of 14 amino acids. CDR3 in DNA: TGTGCCAGCAGCGTCGGACAAGCTAATTCACCCCTCCACTTT. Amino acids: CASSVGQANSPLHF.

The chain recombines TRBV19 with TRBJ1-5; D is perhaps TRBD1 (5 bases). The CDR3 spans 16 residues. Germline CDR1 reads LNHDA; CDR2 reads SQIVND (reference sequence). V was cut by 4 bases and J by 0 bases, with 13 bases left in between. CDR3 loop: CASSTRQGLSNQPQHF. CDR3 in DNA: TGTGCCAGTAGTACCCGTCAGGGCCTTAGCAATCAGCCCCAGCATTTT.

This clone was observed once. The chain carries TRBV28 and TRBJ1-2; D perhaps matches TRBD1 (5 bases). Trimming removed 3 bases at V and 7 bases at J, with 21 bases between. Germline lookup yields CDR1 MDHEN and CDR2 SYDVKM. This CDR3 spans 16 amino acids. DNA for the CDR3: TGTGCCAGCAGTTTCCCTGCTAAGACCCTCCAGGGTGGCTACACCTTC. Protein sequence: CASSFPAKTLQGGYTF.

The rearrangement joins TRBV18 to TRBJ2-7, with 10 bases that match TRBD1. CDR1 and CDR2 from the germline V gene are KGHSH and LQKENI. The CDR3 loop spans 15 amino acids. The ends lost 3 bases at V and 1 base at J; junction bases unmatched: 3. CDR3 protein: CASSPGQGVSYEQYF. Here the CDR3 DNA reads TGTGCCAGCTCACCCGGACAGGGGGTGTCCTACGAGCAGTACTTC. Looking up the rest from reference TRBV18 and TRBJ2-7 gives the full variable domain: NAGVMQNPRHLVRRRGQEARLRCSPMKGHSHVYWYRQLPEEGLKFMVYLQKENIIDESGMPKERFSAEFPKEGPSILRIQQVVRGDSAAYFCASSPGQGVSYEQYFGPGTRLTVT.

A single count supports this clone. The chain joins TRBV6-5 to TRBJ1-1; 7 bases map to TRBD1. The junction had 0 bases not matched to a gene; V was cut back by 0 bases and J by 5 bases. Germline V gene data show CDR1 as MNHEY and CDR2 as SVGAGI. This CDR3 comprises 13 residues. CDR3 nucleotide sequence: TGTGCCAGCAGTTACTCGACAGGGACTGAAGCTTTCTTT. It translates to CASSYSTGTEAFF.

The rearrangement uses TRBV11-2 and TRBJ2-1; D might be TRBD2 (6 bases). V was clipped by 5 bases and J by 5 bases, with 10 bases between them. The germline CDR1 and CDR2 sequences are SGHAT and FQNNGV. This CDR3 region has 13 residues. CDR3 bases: TGTGCCAGCAGCCGAGAGCGGGACAATGAGCAGTTCTTC. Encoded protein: CASSRERDNEQFF.

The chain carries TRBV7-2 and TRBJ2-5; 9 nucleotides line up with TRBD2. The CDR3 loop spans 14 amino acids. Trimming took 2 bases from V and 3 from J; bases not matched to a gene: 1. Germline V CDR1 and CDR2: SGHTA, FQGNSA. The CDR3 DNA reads TGTGCCAGCAGCTTATGGACTAGCGAAGAGACCCAGTACTTC. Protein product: CASSLWTSEETQYF.

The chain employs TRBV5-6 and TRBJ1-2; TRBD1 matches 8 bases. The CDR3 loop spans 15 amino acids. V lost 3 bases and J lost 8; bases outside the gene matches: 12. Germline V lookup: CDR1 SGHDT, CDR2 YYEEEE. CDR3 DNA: TGTGCCAGCAGCTGGGACAGGCTCACTTCGGGAGGCTACACCTTC. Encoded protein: CASSWDRLTSGGYTF.

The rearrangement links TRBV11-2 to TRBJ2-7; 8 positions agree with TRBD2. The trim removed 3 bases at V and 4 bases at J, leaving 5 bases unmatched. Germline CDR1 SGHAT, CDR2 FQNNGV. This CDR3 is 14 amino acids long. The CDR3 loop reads CASSFSGREYEQYF. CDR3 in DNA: TGTGCCAGCAGCTTCAGCGGGAGAGAGTACGAGCAGTACTTC.

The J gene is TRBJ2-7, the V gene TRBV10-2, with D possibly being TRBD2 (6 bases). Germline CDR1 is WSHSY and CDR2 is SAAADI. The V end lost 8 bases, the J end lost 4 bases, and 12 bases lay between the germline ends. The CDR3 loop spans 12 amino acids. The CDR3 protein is CASRRAPYEQYF. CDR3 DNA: TGCGCCAGCCGGAGGGCCCCTTACGAGCAGTACTTC.

Written as DNA, the CDR3 is TGTGCCAGCTCACCTCGACGGAGTACCTCCTACGAGCAGTACTTC. Translation: CASSPRRSTSYEQYF. The chain carries TRBV18 and TRBJ2-7; D not resolved. This CDR3 comprises 15 residues. With 3 bases removed from V and 0 bases from J, the gap between germline ends came to 12 bases. Germline V gene data show CDR1 as KGHSH and CDR2 as LQKENI.

CDR3 residues: CASSVSNTGELFF. The CDR3 nucleotides read TGTGCCAGCAGTGTCTCGAACACCGGGGAGCTGTTTTTT. The chain links TRBV6-4 to TRBJ2-2, with unresolved D. This CDR3 comprises 13 residues. V was shortened by 4 bases and J by 0 bases, with 3 bases between the two germline ends. Germline loops: CDR1 MRHNA, CDR2 SNTAGT.

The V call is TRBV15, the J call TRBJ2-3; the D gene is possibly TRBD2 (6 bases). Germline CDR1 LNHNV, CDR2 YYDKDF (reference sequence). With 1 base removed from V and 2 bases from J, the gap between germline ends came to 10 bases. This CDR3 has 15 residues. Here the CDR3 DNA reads TGTGCCACCAGCAGAGTTGGCGGGACCACAGATACGCAGTATTTT. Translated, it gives CATSRVGGTTDTQYF. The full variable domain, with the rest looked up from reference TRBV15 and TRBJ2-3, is DAMVIQNPRYQVTQFGKPVTLSCSQTLNHNVMYWYQQKSSQAPKLLFHYYDKDFNNEADTPDNFQSRRPNTSFCFLDIRSPGLGDTAMYLCATSRVGGTTDTQYFGPGTRLTVL.

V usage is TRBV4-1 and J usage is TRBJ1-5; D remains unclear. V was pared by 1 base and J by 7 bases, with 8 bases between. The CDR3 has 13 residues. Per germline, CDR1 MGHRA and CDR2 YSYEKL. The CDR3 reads CASSQGLAQPQHF. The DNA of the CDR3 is TGCGCCAGCAGCCAAGGGTTAGCCCAGCCCCAGCATTTT.

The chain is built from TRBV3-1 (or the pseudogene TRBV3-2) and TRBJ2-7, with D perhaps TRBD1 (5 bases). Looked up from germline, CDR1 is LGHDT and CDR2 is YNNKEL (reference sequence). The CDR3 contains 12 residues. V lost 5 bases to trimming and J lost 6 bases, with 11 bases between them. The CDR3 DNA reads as TGTGCCAGCAGCAGGGGTCCGAGCGAGCAGTACTTC. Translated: CASSRGPSEQYF.

The CDR3 DNA follows: TGTGCCAGCAGTCCCCAAAGGGGGGGGGTGCGAAACACCATATATTTT. Translating it yields CASSPQRGGVRNTIYF. The chain recombines TRBV28 with TRBJ1-3; TRBD1 is a possible D gene (6 bases). The CDR3 runs 16 residues. Germline CDR1 is MDHEN and CDR2 is SYDVKM. Trimming left V 5 bases short and J 5 bases short, with 19 bases between.

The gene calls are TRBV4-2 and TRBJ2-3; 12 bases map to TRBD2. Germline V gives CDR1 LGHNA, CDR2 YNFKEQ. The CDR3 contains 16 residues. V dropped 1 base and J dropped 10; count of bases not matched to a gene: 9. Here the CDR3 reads CASSQASSGRAPSQYF. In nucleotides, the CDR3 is TGTGCCAGCAGCCAAGCCTCTAGCGGGAGGGCCCCATCGCAGTATTTT.